This T cell receptor (beta chain) was observed in a study of cytomegalovirus exposure and HLA in healthy donors. With 0 bases removed from V and 1 base from J, the gap between germline ends came to 6 bases. CDR3 length: 14 amino acids. CDR1 KGHSH and CDR2 LQKENI come from the germline V gene. The PCR used 60 Vbeta and 13 Jbeta primers. Only in-frame clones appear in the TCRdb table, and some are missing; sequencing was by immunoSEQ multiplex PCR. Among about 120,000 clones listed, about 80% were seen once. The chain combines TRBV18 with TRBJ1-1; D is ambiguous. The TCR comes from a man aged 60 to 69 in good health and CMV-seropositive. What was sequenced was PBMCs. CDR3 DNA sequence: TGTGCCAGCTCACCACCCCGAGGGAACACTGAAGCTTTCTTT. As protein: CASSPPRGNTEAFF.